One and the same sample provided the 4 T cell receptor beta chains below, sequenced in a study of T-cell memory formation after mild COVID-19. TCRdb reprocessed the 5' RACE reads with MiXCR, giving one entry per CDR3 protein. The sample yields approximately 500,000 distinct CDR3 sequences, roughly 23% seen once. The specimen was PBMCs or a T cell subset sorted from them (not recorded which). Receptors originate from an adult woman who had mild COVID-19 (a few samples of this study predate the infection). Cell type and time point are not known.

This clonotype turned up a few times. The V call is TRBV30, the J call TRBJ1-5; D remains ambiguous. V lost 3 bases and J lost 2, with 14 bases in between. The germline V gene encodes CDR1 GTSNPN and CDR2 SVGIG (reference sequence). CDR3 length: 15 residues. CDR3: CAWSGGLSGNQPQHF. The CDR3 DNA sequence: TGTGCCTGGAGCGGTGGGCTCTCGGGCAATCAGCCCCAGCATTTT.

The chain employs TRBV5-1 and TRBJ1-1, with D unresolved. The CDR3 has 13 amino acids. Germline assignment: CDR1 SGHRS and CDR2 YFSETQ. Trimming pared 9 bases from V and 0 bases from J, leaving 12 bases between. This CDR3 reads CATRGQMNTEAFF. In DNA, the CDR3 is TGCGCCACCCGAGGGCAGATGAACACTGAAGCTTTCTTT.

CDR3 nucleotide sequence: TGCGCCAGCAGCGAACGACTAGCGGGGATAGAGACCCAGTACTTC. Protein: CASSERLAGIETQYF. The chain recombines TRBV4-1 with TRBJ2-5, with 11 nucleotides matching TRBD2. Germline V gene data show CDR1 as MGHRA and CDR2 as YSYEKL. This CDR3 is built from 15 residues. The J segment lost 4 bases and the V segment lost 5 bases, leaving 6 bases of the junction unmatched.

The V call is TRBV4-1, the J call TRBJ1-5; D is perhaps TRBD1 (6 bases). Trimming took 4 bases from V and 2 from J, leaving 15 bases between them. Germline assignment: CDR1 MGHRA and CDR2 YSYEKL. This CDR3 region has 16 residues. This chain's CDR3 is CASSRTYREGNQPQHF. In DNA, the CDR3 is TGCGCCAGCAGCCGTACTTACAGGGAAGGCAATCAGCCCCAGCATTTT.